This T cell receptor beta chain is drawn from a study of cytomegalovirus exposure and HLA in healthy donors. Regarding the study as a whole: Relative to the approximately 680-donor mean, N-insertions were reportedly fewer in an Asian-associated ancestry cluster in a later analysis.

The PCR was carried out with 60 Vbeta primers and 13 Jbeta primers. The protocol was immunoSEQ multiplex PCR, while the TCRdb copy is restricted to in-frame clones and leaves out a portion. The sample's table shows some 110,000 clones. Comments on this clone: The antigen is not known.

V dropped 3 bases and J dropped 6; count of bases not matched to a gene: 10. CDR1 SGHKS and CDR2 YYEKEE come from the germline V gene (reference sequence). This CDR3 is built from 17 residues. The rearrangement links TRBV5-5 to TRBJ2-5; TRBD2 aligns across 14 bases. Sequenced: PBMCs. The source of this sequence is a man aged 18-30 years in good health and CMV-seronegative. The CDR3 is CASSSPGLAGGGKTQYF. In nucleotides, the CDR3 is TGTGCCAGCAGCTCTCCCGGACTAGCGGGAGGTGGGAAGACCCAGTACTTC.